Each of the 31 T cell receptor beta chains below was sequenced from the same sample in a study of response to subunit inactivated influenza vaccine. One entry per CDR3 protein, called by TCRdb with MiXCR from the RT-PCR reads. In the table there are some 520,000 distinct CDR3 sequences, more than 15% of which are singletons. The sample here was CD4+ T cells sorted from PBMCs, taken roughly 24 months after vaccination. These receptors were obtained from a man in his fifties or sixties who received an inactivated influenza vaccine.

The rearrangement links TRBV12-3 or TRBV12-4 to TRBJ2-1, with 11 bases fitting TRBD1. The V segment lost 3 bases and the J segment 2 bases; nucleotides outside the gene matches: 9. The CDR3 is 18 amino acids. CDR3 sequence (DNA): TGTGCCAGCAGTTTTATTGGATGGGGACAGGGGGCCTACAATGAGCAGTTCTTC. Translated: CASSFIGWGQGAYNEQFF.

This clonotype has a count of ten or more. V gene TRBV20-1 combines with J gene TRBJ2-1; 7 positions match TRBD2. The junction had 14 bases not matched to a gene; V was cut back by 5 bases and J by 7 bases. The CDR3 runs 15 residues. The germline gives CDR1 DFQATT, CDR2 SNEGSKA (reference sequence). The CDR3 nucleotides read TGCAGTGCTCACCGCCTCGGGGGGTCTTATAATGAGCAGTTCTTC. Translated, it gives CSAHRLGGSYNEQFF.

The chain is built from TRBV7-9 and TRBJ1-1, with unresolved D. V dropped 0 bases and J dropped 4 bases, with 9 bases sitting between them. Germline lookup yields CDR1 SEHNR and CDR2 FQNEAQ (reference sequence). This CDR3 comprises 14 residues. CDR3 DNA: TGTGCCAGCAGCTTAGCTTCTCGGAGCACTGAAGCTTTCTTT. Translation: CASSLASRSTEAFF.

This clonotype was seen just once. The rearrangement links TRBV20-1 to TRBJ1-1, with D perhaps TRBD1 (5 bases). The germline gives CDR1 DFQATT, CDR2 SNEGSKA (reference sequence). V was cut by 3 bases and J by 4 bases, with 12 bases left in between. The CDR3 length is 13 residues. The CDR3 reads CSASSGLLTEAFF. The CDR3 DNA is TGCAGTGCTAGTTCGGGACTCCTCACTGAAGCTTTCTTT.

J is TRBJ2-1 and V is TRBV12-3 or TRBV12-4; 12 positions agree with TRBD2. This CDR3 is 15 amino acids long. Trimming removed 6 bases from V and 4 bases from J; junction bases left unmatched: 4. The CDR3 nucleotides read TGTGCCAGCAGGCTAGCGGGGGGGCAGTACAATGAGCAGTTCTTC. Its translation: CASRLAGGQYNEQFF.

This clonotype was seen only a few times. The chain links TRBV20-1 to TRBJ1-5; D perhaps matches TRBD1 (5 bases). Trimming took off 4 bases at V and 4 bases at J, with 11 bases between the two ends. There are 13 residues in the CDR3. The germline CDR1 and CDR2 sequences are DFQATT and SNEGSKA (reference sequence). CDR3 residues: CSAKDTFNQPQHF. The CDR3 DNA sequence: TGCAGTGCTAAGGACACGTTTAATCAGCCCCAGCATTTT.

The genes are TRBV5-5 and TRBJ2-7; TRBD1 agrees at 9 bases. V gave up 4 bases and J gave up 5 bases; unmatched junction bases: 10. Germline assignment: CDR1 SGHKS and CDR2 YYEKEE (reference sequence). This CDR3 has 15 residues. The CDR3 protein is CASSPMGQGFHEQYF. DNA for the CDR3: TGTGCCAGCAGCCCGATGGGACAGGGATTCCACGAGCAGTACTTC. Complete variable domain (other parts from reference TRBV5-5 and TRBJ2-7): DAGVTQSPTHLIKTRGQQVTLRCSPISGHKSVSWYQQVLGQGPQFIFQYYEKEERGRGNFPDRFSARQFPNYSSELNVNALLLGDSALYLCASSPMGQGFHEQYFGPGTRLTVT.

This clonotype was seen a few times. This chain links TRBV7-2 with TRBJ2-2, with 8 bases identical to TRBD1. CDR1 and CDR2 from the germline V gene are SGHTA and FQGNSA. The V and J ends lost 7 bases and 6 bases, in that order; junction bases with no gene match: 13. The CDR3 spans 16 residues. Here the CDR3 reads CASTQHRSGGPGELFF. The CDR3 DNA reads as TGTGCCAGCACCCAACATCGGTCAGGGGGCCCCGGGGAGCTGTTTTTT.

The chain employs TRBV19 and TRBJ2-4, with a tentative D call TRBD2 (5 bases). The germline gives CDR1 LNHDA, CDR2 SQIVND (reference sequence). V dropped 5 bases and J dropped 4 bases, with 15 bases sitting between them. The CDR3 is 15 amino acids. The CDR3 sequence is CASSRGIARKNIQYF. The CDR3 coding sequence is TGTGCCAGTAGTCGAGGGATAGCCCGGAAAAACATTCAGTACTTC.

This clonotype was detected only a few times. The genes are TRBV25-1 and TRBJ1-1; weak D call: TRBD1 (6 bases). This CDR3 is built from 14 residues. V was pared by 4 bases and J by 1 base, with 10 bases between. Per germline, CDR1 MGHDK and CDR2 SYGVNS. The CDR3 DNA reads TGTGCCAGCAGTGCCCTGACAGGGAACACTGAAGCTTTCTTT. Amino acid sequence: CASSALTGNTEAFF.

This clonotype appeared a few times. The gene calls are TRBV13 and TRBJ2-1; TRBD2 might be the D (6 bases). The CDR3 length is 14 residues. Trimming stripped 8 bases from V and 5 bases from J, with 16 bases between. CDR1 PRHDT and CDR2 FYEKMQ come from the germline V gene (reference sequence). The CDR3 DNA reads TGTGCCAGCGGAACAGTCTCGGGGGACAATGAGCAGTTCTTC. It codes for CASGTVSGDNEQFF. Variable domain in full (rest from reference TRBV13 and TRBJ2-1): AAGVIQSPRHLIKEKRETATLKCYPIPRHDTVYWYQQGPGQDPQFLISFYEKMQSDKGSIPDRFSAQQFSDYHSELNMSSLELGDSALYFCASGTVSGDNEQFFGPGTRLTVL.

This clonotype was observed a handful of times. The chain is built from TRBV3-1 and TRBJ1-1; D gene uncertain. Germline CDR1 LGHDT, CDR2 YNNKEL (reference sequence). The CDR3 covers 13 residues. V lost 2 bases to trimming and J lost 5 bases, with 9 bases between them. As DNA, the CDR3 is TGTGCCAGCAGCCAACCGGGTTCAACTGAAGCTTTCTTT. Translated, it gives CASSQPGSTEAFF.

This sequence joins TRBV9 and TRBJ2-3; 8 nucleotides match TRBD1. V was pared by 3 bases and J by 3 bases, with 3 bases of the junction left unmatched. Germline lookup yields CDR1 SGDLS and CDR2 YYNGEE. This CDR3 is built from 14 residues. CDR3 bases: TGTGCCAGCAGCGCGGGACAGGCAACAGATACGCAGTATTTT. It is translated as CASSAGQATDTQYF.

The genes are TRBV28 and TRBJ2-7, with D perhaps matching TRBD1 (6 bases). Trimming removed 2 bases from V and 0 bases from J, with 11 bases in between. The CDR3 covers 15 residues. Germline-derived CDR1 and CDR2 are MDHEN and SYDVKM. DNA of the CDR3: TGTGCCAGCAGTTTACTCCTACAGGGCTCCTACGAGCAGTACTTC. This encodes CASSLLLQGSYEQYF.

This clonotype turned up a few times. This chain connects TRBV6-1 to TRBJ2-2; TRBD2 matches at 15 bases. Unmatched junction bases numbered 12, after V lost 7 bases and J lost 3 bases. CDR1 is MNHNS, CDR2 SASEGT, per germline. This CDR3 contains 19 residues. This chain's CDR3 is CASTIQTGTSGRHTGELFF. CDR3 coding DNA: TGTGCCAGCACCATACAGACCGGGACTAGCGGGAGGCACACCGGGGAGCTGTTTTTT.

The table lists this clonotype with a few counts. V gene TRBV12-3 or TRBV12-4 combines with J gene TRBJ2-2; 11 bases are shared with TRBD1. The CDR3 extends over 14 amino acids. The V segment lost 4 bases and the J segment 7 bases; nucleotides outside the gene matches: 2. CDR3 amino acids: CASSWDRGVGELFF. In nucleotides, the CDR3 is TGTGCCAGCAGTTGGGACAGGGGGGTCGGGGAGCTGTTTTTT.

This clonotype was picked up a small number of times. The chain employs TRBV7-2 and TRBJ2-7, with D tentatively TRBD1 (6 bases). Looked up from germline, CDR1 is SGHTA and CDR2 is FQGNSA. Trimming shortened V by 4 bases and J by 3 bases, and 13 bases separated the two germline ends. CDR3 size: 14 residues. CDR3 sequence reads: CASSSRQVIYEQYF. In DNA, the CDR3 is TGTGCCAGCAGCTCCCGACAGGTGATCTACGAGCAGTACTTC.

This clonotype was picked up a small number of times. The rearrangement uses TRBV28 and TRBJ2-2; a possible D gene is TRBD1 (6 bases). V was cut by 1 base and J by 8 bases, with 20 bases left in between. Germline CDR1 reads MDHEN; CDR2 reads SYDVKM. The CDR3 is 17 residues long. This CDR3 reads CASSLLWGPRLTGELFF. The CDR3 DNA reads TGTGCCAGCAGTTTATTGTGGGGGCCTCGGTTAACGGGGGAGCTGTTTTTT.

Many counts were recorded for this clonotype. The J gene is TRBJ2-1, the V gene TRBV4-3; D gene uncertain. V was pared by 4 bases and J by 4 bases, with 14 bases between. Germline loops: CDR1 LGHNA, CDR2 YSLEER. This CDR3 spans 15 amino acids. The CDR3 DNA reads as TGCGCCAGCAGCCGGTCGGCTCTACAGTACAATGAGCAGTTCTTC. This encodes CASSRSALQYNEQFF.

The CDR3 sequence: CASSTSGMNTGELFF. Written as DNA, the CDR3 is TGCGCCAGCAGCACCAGCGGAATGAACACCGGGGAGCTGTTTTTT. V usage is TRBV5-1 and J usage is TRBJ2-2, with D perhaps matching TRBD2 (5 bases). Deletions cut 4 bases from V and 1 base from J, with 11 bases between. The CDR3 runs 15 residues. The V gene's germline CDR1 is SGHRS and CDR2 YFSETQ.

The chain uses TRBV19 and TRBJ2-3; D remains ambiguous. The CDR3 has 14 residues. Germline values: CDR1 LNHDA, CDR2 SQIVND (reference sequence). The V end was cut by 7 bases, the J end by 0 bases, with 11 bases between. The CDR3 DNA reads TGTGCCAGTACCGGACGGTCTAGCACAGATACGCAGTATTTT. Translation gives CASTGRSSTDTQYF.

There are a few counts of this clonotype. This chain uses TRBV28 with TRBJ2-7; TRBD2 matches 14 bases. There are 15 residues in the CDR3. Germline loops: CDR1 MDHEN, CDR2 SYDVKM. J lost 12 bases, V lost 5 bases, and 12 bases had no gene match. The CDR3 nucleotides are TGTGCCAGCAGTCTACGGGGACTAGCGGGAGTCTCGCGGTACTTC. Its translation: CASSLRGLAGVSRYF.

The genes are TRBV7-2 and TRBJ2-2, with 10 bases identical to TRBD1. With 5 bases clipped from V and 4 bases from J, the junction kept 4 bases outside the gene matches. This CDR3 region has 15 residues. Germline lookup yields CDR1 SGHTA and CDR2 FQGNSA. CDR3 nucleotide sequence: TGTGCCAGCAGCCGACAGGGGGCGGCCACCGGGGAGCTGTTTTTT. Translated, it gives CASSRQGAATGELFF.

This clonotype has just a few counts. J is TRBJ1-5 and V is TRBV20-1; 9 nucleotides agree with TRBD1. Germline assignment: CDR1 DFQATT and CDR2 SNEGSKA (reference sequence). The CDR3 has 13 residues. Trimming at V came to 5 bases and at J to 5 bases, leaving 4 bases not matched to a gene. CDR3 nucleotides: TGCAGTGCTGAGAGGACAGGGGATCAGCCCCAGCATTTT. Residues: CSAERTGDQPQHF.

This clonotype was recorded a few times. The CDR3 protein is CASTLAGGYNEQFF. CDR3 coding DNA: TGTGCCAGCACCCTAGCGGGGGGTTACAATGAGCAGTTCTTC. This chain uses TRBV28 with TRBJ2-1; TRBD2 matches at 11 bases. Losses at the gene ends were 7 bases for V and 4 bases for J; bases not matched to a gene: 3. The V gene's germline CDR1 is MDHEN and CDR2 SYDVKM. CDR3 length: 14 amino acids.

The CDR3 here is CASSLGSGVNTEAFF. In nucleotides, the CDR3 is TGTGCCAGCAGCTTAGGGTCAGGAGTAAACACTGAAGCTTTCTTT. The chain has TRBV7-9 and TRBJ1-1; D is undetermined. The germline gives CDR1 SEHNR, CDR2 FQNEAQ (reference sequence). The ends were cut back, 1 base at V and 2 bases at J, with 11 bases in the middle. The CDR3 length is 15 residues.

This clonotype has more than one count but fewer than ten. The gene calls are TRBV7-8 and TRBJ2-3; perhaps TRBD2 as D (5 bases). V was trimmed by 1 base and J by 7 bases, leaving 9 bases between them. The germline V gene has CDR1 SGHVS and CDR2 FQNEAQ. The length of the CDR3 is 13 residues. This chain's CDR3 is CASSLVPGNTQYF. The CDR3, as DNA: TGTGCCAGCAGCTTAGTCCCGGGGAATACGCAGTATTTT.

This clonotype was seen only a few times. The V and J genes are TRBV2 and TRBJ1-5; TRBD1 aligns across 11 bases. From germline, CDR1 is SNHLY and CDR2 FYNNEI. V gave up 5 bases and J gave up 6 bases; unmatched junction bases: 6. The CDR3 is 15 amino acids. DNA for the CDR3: TGTGCCAGCAGTCTTCGGACAGGGGGCGGTCAGCCCCAGCATTTT. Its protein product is CASSLRTGGGQPQHF.

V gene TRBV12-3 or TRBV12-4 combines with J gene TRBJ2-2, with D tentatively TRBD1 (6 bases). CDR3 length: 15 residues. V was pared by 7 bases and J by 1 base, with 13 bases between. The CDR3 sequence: CASKTGHLNTGELFF. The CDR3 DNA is TGTGCCAGCAAAACAGGGCACCTGAACACCGGGGAGCTGTTTTTT.

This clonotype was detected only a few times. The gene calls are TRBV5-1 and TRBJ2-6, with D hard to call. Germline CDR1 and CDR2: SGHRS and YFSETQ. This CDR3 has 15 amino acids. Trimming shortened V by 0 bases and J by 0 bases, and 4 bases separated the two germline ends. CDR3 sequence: CASSLANSGANVLTF. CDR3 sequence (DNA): TGCGCCAGCAGCTTGGCAAACTCTGGGGCCAACGTCCTGACTTTC.

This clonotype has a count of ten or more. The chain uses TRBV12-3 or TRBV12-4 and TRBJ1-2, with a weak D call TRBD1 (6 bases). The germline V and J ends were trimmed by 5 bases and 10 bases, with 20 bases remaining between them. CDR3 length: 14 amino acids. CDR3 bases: TGTGCCAGCAGTGTGACCAGGGGAGGTTCTGTCTACACCTTC. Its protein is CASSVTRGGSVYTF.